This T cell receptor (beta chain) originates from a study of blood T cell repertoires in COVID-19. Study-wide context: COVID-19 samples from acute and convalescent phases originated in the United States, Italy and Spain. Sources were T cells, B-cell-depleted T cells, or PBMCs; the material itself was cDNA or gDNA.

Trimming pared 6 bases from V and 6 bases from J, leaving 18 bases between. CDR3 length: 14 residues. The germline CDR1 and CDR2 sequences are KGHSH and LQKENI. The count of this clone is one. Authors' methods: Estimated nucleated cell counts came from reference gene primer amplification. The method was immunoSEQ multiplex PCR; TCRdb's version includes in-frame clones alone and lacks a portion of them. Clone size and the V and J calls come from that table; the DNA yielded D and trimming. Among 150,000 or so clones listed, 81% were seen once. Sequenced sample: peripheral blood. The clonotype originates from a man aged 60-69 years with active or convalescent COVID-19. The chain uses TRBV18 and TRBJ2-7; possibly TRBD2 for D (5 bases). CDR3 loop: CASSRGGDPSEQYF. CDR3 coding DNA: TGTGCCAGCTCTCGTGGAGGTGACCCTTCCGAGCAGTACTTC.